One sample yielded the 13 T cell receptor beta chains listed below, sequenced in a study of cytomegalovirus exposure and HLA in healthy donors. The PCR contained 60 Vbeta and 13 Jbeta primers. Assay used: immunoSEQ multiplex PCR; TCRdb lists only in-frame clones, some missing. Seen here are under 120,000 clones, 70% to 80% observed once, and the top ten hold around 5.1%. Sequenced input: PBMCs. The receptors derive from a female donor in good health and CMV-seropositive.

The V and J genes are TRBV28 and TRBJ1-2, with TRBD1 identical over 9 bases. The ends lost 6 bases at V and 6 bases at J; junction bases unmatched: 11. Germline V CDR1 and CDR2: MDHEN, SYDVKM. The CDR3 covers 15 residues. The CDR3 sequence: CASRRTGGNIDGYTF. Here the CDR3 DNA reads TGTGCCAGCAGGCGTACAGGGGGCAATATTGATGGCTACACCTTC.

This clone was counted a few times. This sequence joins TRBV19 and TRBJ2-7; 7 nucleotides agree with TRBD2. The CDR3 consists of 16 residues. CDR1 is LNHDA, CDR2 SQIVND, per germline (reference sequence). The J segment lost 7 bases and the V segment lost 3 bases, leaving 15 bases of the junction unmatched. The CDR3 spells CASSISPRDYRREQYF. The CDR3 DNA reads as TGTGCCAGTAGTATCTCCCCCCGGGACTACAGACGGGAGCAGTACTTC.

The CDR3 loop reads CASSSTVRLGETQYF. The DNA for the CDR3 is TGTGCCAGCAGCTCCACGGTTAGACTAGGAGAGACCCAGTACTTC. The V gene is TRBV6-6, the J gene TRBJ2-5; perhaps TRBD2 as D (6 bases). Germline CDR1 and CDR2: MNHNY and SVGAGI (reference sequence). The CDR3 length is 15 residues. The V and J ends lost 6 bases and 4 bases respectively, with 18 bases between them.

This rearrangement joins TRBV19 to TRBJ1-5; TRBD1 matches 7 bases. The trim removed 3 bases at V and 0 bases at J, leaving 8 bases unmatched. The CDR3 has 17 amino acids. Germline V gene data show CDR1 as LNHDA and CDR2 as SQIVND (reference sequence). The CDR3 region has the DNA TGTGCCAGTAGTATGAGCGGCAGGGGGATTAGCAATCAGCCCCAGCATTTT. Protein sequence: CASSMSGRGISNQPQHF.

Points on this clone: Other DNA sequences within the sample encode an identical CDR3. The J gene is TRBJ2-2, the V gene TRBV28, with a tentative D call TRBD1 (7 bases). CDR1 and CDR2 (germline): MDHEN, SYDVKM. The length of the CDR3 is 19 residues. V lost 4 bases and J lost 2, with 23 bases in between. This CDR3 reads CASSYLGVGGDSNTGELFF. The CDR3 bases are TGTGCCAGCAGTTACCTTGGTGTCGGCGGGGACAGCAACACCGGGGAGCTGTTTTTT.

The chain couples TRBV10-3 to TRBJ2-7; 7 bases line up with TRBD1. The V and J ends lost 11 bases and 2 bases, in that order; junction bases with no gene match: 9. This CDR3 spans 13 amino acids. The V gene's germline CDR1 is ENHRY and CDR2 SYGVKD. This chain's CDR3 is CASTDRAPYEQYF. The CDR3 nucleotides are TGTGCCTCGACCGACAGGGCGCCCTACGAGCAGTACTTC.

The gene calls are TRBV4-1 and TRBJ2-1; 11 positions match TRBD2. This CDR3 comprises 16 residues. Losses at the gene ends were 4 bases for V and 9 bases for J; bases not matched to a gene: 11. CDR1 is MGHRA, CDR2 YSYEKL, per germline. CDR3 bases: TGCGCCAGCAGCCGCCCGACTAGCGGGATGGGGGCTGAGCAGTTCTTC. This translates into CASSRPTSGMGAEQFF.

This clone was observed a few times. The V gene is TRBV2, the J gene TRBJ2-7, with 8 bases that match TRBD2. The CDR3 is 14 amino acids. The ends lost 11 bases at V and 2 bases at J; junction bases unmatched: 11. In germline, CDR1 is SNHLY, CDR2 FYNNEI. The CDR3 protein is CAVGSGRATYEQYF. In nucleotides, the CDR3 is TGTGCCGTAGGGTCCGGGAGGGCCACCTACGAGCAGTACTTC.

The chain links TRBV11-2 to TRBJ2-1, with 14 bases that match TRBD2. V dropped 5 bases and J dropped 8; count of bases not matched to a gene: 5. Germline V gene lookup returns CDR1 SGHAT and CDR2 FQNNGV. The CDR3 consists of 15 residues. The CDR3 loop reads CASSLRLAGGHEQFF. CDR3 coding DNA: TGTGCCAGCAGCCTCCGACTAGCGGGAGGGCATGAGCAGTTCTTC.

This clone was observed a handful of times. The junction differs from germline at one of its ends, possibly a read error. Other DNA sequences within the sample encode an identical CDR3. The V and J genes are TRBV19 and TRBJ1-1, with a tentative D call TRBD1 (6 bases). CDR3 length: 14 amino acids. Germline loops: CDR1 LNHDA, CDR2 SQIVND (reference sequence). CDR3 DNA: TGTGCCAGTAGTATAGGGACAGCGAACACCGAAGCTTTCTTT. As protein: CASSIGTANTEAFF.

The DNA of the CDR3 is TGTGCCTGGAGTGTACTCTGGGAGACCCAGTACTTC. Translating gives CAWSVLWETQYF. J is TRBJ2-5 and V is TRBV30; no reliable D call. Germline CDR1 reads GTSNPN; CDR2 reads SVGIG (reference sequence). V lost 0 bases to trimming and J lost 5 bases, with 7 bases between them. CDR3 length: 12 amino acids.

This sequence joins TRBV15 and TRBJ1-2; TRBD1 aligns across 8 bases. V dropped 1 base and J dropped 6; count of bases not matched to a gene: 7. The CDR3 runs to 15 residues. CDR1 is LNHNV and CDR2 is YYDKDF in the germline V gene (reference sequence). As DNA, the CDR3 is TGTGCCACCAGCAGAGGCCAGGGGGCGGTTGATGGCTACACCTTC. Residues: CATSRGQGAVDGYTF.

This clone has only a few counts. The rearrangement uses TRBV9 and TRBJ1-2, with 7 bases fitting TRBD1. In germline, CDR1 is SGDLS, CDR2 YYNGEE. Trimming removed 4 bases from V and 3 bases from J; junction bases left unmatched: 12. The length of the CDR3 is 16 residues. CDR3 protein: CASSNPRDSQDYGYTF. CDR3 DNA: TGTGCCAGCAGCAATCCCCGGGACAGCCAAGACTATGGCTACACCTTC. The full variable domain, completed using reference TRBV9 and TRBJ1-2, is DSGVTQTPKHLITATGQRVTLRCSPRSGDLSVYWYQQSLDQGLQFLIQYYNGEERAKGNILERFSAQQFPDLHSELNLSSLELGDSALYFCASSNPRDSQDYGYTFGSGTRLTVV.